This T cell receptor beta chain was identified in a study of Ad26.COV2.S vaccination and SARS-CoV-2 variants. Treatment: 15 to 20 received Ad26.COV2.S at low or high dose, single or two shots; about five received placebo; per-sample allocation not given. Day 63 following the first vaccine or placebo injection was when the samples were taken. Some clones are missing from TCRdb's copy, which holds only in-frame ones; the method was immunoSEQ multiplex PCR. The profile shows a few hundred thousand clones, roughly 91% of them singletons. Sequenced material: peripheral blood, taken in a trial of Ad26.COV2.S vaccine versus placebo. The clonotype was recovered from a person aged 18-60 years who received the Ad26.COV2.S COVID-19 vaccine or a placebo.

CDR3 sequence reads: CASSSSGTPSEETQYF. The CDR3 nucleotides are TGTGCCAGCAGCTCATCCGGGACCCCGAGTGAAGAGACCCAGTACTTC. This rearrangement joins TRBV7-9 to TRBJ2-5; either TRBD1 or TRBD2 may supply D (5 bases each). CDR1 is SEHNR, CDR2 FQNEAQ, per germline (reference sequence). The CDR3 consists of 16 residues. Trimming cost V 4 bases and J 3 bases, with 18 bases left between them. Full variable domain (missing parts from reference TRBV7-9 and TRBJ2-5): DTGVSQNPRHKITKRGQNVTFRCDPISEHNRLYWYRQTLGQGPEFLTYFQNEAQLEKSRLLSDRFSAERPKGSFSTLEIQRTEQGDSAMYLCASSSSGTPSEETQYFGPGTRLLVL.